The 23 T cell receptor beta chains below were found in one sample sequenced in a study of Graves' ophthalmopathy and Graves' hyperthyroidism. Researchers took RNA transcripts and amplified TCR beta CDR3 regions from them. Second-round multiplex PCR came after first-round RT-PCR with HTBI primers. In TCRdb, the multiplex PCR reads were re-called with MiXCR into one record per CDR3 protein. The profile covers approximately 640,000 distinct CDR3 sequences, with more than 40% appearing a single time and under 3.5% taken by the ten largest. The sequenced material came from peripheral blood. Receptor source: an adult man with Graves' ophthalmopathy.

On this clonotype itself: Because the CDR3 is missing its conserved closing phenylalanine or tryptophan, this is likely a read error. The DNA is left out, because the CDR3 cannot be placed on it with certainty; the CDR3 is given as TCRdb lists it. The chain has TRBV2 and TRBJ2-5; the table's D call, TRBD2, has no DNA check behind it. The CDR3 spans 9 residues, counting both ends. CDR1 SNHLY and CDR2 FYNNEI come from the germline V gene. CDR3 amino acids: CASSDGSGL.

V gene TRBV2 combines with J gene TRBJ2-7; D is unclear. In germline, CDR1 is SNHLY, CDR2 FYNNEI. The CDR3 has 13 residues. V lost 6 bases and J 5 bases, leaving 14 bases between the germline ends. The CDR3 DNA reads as TGTGCCAGCAGGGTTTCCGGGTTTGACGAGCAGTACTTC. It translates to CASRVSGFDEQYF.

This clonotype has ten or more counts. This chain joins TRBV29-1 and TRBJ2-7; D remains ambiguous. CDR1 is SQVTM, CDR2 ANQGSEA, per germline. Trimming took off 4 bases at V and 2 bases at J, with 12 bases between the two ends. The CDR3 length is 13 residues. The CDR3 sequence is CSVVGRLTYEQYF. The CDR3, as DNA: TGCAGCGTTGTCGGCAGGCTCACCTACGAGCAGTACTTC.

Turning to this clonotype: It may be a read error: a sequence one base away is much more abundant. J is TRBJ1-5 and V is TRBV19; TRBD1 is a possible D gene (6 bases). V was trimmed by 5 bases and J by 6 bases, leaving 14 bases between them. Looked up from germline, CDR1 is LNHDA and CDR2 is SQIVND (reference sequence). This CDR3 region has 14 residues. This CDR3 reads CASSVQGGVQPQHF. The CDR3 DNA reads TGTGCCAGTAGTGTTCAAGGGGGTGTTCAGCCCCAGCATTTT.

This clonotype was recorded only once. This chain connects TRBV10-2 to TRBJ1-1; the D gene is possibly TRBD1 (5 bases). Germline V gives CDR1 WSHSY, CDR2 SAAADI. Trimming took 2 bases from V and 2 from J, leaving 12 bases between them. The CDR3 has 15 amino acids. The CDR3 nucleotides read TGCGCCAGCAGTGAGCAGGGACCGACTAACACTGAAGCTTTCTTT. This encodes CASSEQGPTNTEAFF.

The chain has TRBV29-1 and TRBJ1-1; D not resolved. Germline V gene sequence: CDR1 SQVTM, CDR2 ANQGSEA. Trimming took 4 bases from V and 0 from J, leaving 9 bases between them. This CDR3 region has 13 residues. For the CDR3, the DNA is TGCAGCGTTGTGGTACTCCTGAACACTGAAGCTTTCTTT. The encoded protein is CSVVVLLNTEAFF.

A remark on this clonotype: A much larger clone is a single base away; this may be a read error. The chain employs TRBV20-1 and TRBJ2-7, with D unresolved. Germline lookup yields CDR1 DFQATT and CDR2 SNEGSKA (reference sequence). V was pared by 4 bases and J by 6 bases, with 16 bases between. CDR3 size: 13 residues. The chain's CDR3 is CSAKDSRSCEQYF. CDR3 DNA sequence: TGCAGTGCTAAGGATAGCAGGTCTTGCGAGCAGTACTTC.

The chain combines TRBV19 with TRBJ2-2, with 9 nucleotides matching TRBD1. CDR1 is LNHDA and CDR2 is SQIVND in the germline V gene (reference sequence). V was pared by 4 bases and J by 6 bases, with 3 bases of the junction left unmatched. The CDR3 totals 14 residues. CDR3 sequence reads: CASSRGTGSGELFF. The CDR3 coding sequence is TGTGCCAGTAGTAGAGGGACAGGGTCCGGGGAGCTGTTTTTT.

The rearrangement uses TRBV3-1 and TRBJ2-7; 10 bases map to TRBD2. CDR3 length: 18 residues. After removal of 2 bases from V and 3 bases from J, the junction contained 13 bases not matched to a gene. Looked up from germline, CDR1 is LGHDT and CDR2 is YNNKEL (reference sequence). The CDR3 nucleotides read TGTGCCAGCAGCCAATCCAGCGGGAGGGCCAAGGCGGTCTACGAGCAGTACTTC. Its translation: CASSQSSGRAKAVYEQYF.

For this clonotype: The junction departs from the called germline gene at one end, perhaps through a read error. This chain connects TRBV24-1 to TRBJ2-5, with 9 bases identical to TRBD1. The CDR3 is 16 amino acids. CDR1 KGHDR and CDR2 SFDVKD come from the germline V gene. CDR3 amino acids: CASSFWDREGQETQYF. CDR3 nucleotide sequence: TGTGCCAGCAGTTTCTGGGACAGGGAGGGCCAAGAGACCCAGTACTTC.

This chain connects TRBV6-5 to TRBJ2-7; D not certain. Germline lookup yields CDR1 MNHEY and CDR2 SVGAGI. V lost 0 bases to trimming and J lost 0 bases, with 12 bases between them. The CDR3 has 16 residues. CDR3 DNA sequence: TGTGCCAGCAGTTACTCAGGCTCTGGGATCTCCTACGAGCAGTACTTC. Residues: CASSYSGSGISYEQYF.

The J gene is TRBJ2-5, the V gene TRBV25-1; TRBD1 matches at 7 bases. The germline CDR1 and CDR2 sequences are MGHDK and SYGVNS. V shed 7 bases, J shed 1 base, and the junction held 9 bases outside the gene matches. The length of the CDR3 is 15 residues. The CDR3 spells CASTIDRASQETQYF. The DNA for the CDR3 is TGTGCCAGCACGATCGACAGGGCCTCCCAAGAGACCCAGTACTTC.

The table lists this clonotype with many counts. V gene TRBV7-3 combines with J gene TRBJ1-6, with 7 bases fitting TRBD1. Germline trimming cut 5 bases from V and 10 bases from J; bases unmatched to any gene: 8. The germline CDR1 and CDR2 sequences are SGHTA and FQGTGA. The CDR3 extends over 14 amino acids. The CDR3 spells CASSLGTVASPLHF. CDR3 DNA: TGTGCCAGCAGCCTAGGGACAGTGGCGTCACCCCTCCACTTT.

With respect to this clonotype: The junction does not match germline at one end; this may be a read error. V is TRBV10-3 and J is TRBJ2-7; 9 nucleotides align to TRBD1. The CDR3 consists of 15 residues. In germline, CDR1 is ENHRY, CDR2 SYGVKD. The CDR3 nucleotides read TGTGCCAGCAGTTTTCCGGGACAGGGCCGTTACGAGCAGTACTTC. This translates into CASSFPGQGRYEQYF.

The CDR3 DNA reads as TGTGCATCCAGATCGGGACAGGTCTACGAGCAGTACTTC. Amino acids: CASRSGQVYEQYF. The chain employs TRBV30 and TRBJ2-7; 8 bases map to TRBD1. CDR3 length: 13 amino acids. Germline CDR1 GTSNPN, CDR2 SVGIG (reference sequence).

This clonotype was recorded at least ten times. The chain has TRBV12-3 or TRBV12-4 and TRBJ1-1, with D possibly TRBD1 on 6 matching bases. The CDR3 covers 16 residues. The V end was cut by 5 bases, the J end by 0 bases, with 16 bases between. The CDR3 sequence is CASSPQLGGLNTEAFF. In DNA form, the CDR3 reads TGTGCCAGCAGTCCACAGTTAGGGGGATTGAACACTGAAGCTTTCTTT.

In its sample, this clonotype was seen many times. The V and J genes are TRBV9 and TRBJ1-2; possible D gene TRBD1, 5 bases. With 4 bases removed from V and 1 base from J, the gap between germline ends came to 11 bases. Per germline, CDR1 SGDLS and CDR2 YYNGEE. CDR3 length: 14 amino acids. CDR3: CASSPGTDNYGYTF. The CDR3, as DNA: TGTGCCAGCAGCCCCGGGACCGATAACTATGGCTACACCTTC.

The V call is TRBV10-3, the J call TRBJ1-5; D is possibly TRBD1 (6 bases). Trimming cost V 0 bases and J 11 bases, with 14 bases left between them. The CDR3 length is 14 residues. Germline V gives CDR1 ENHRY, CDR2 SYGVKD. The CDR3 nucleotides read TGTGCCATCAGTGAGTCAACCGGGGGCGAGACCCAGCATTTT. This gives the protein CAISESTGGETQHF.

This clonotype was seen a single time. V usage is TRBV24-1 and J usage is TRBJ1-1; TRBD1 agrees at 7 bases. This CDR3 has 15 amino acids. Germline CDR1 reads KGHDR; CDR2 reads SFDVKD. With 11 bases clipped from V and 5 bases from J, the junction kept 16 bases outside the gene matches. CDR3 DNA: TGTGCCAGCTCACCAGCAGGGGGAAGGAGAACTGAAGCTTTCTTT. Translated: CASSPAGGRRTEAFF.

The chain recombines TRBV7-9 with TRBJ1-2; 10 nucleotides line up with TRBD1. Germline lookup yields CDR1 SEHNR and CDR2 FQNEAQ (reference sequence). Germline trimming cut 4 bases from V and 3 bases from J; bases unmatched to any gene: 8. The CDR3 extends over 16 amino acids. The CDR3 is CASSSGTGVGDYGYTF. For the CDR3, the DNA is TGTGCCAGCAGCTCCGGGACAGGGGTGGGAGACTATGGCTACACCTTC. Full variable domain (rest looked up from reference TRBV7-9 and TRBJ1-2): DTGVSQNPRHKITKRGQNVTFRCDPISEHNRLYWYRQTLGQGPEFLTYFQNEAQLEKSRLLSDRFSAERPKGSFSTLEIQRTEQGDSAMYLCASSSGTGVGDYGYTFGSGTRLTVV.

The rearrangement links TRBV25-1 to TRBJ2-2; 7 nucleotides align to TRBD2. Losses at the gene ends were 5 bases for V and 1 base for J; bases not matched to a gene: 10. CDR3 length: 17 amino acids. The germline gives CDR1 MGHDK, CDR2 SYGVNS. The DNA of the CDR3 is TGTGCCAGCAGTTACCTGAGGCTAGCGGAGAACACCGGGGAGCTGTTTTTT. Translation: CASSYLRLAENTGELFF.

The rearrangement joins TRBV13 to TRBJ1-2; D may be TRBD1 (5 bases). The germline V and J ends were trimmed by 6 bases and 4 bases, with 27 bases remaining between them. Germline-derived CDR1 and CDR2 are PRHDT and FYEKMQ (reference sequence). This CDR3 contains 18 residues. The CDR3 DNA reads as TGTGCCAGCAGGGTTACCGGCTGGGGGGTCGGGGAGAGCTATGGCTACACCTTC. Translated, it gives CASRVTGWGVGESYGYTF.

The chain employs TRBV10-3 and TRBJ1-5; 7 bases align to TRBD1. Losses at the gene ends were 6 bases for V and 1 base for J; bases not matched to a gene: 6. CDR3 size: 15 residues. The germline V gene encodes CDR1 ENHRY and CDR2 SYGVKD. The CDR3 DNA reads TGTGCCATCAGCGCTCAGACAGGGAGCAATCAGCCCCAGCATTTT. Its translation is CAISAQTGSNQPQHF.